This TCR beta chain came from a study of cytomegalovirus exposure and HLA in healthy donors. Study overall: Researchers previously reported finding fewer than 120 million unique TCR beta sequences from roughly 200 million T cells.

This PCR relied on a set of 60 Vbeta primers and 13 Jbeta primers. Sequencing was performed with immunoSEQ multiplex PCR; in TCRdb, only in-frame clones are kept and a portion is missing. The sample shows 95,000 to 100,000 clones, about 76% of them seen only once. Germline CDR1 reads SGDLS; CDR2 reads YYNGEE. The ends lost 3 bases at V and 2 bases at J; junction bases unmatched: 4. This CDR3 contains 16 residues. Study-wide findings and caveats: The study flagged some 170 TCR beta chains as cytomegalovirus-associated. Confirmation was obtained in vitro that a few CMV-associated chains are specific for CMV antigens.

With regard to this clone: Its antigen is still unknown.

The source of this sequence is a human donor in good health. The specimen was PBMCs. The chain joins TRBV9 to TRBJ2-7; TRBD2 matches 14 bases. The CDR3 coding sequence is TGTGCCAGCAGCGAGGGACTAGCGGGAGTTCCCTACGAGCAGTACTTC. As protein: CASSEGLAGVPYEQYF.